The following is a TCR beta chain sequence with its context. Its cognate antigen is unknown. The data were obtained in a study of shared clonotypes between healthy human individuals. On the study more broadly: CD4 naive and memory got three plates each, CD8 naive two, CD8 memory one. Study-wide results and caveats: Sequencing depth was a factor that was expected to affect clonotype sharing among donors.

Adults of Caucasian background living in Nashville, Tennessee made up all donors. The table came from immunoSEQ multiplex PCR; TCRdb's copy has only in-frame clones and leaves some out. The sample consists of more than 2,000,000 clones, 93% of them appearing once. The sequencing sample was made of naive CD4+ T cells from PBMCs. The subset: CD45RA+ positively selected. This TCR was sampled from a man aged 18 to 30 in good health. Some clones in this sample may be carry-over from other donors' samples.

CDR3 DNA sequence: TGTGCCAGCAGCCGACGACTAGCGGGAGTGGGCGAGCAGTTCTTC. Translating gives CASSRRLAGVGEQFF. The chain employs TRBV28 and TRBJ2-1, with TRBD2 matching 12 bases. This CDR3 has 15 amino acids. Trimming cost V 6 bases and J 10 bases; bases outside gene matches: 10. Germline V gene data show CDR1 as MDHEN and CDR2 as SYDVKM.